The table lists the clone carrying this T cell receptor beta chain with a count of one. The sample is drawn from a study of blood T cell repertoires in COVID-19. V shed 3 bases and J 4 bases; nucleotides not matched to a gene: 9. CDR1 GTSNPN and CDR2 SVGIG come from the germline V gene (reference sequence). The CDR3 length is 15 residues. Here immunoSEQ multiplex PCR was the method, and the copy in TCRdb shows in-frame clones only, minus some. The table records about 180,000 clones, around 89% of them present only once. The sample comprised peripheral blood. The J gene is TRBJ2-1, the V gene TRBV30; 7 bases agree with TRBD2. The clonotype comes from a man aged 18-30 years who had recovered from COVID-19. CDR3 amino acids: CAWRLGLAVYNEQFF. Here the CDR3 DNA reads TGTGCCTGGAGGCTCGGGCTAGCGGTTTACAATGAGCAGTTCTTC.